These T cell receptor beta chains were read from a single sample in a study of blood T cell repertoires in COVID-19. This table comes from immunoSEQ multiplex PCR, and its TCRdb copy is limited to in-frame clones, with some not included. Seen here are about 210,000 clones, 85% observed once, and the top ten hold approximately 18%. The sequencing sample was made of PBMCs or T cells enriched from blood (not recorded which). These receptors came from a man in his forties or fifties who had recovered from COVID-19. CDR3s include the opening cysteine and the closing phenylalanine or tryptophan. The D gene is left open where the match is weak. Rows may omit the clone size; those that give it use once, few, many or a size class.

CDR3 DNA: TGTGCCAGCAGTCAAGACAGGCCCTACGAGCAGTACTTC
CDR3 protein: CASSQDRPYEQYF
J gene: TRBJ2-7
D gene: .
V gene: TRBV11-2
CDR3 length: 13
clone size: .

CDR3 DNA: TGTGCCGGAACGCGGAGTAGCTCCTACGAGCAGTACTTC
CDR3 protein: CAGTRSSSYEQYF
J gene: TRBJ2-7
D gene: .
V gene: TRBV2
CDR3 length: 13
clone size: few

CDR3 DNA: TGTGCCAGCAGCCTGTTAACAGGGGCGGCCAAAAACATTCAGTACTTC
CDR3 protein: CASSLLTGAAKNIQYF
J gene: TRBJ2-4
D gene: TRBD1
V gene: TRBV28
CDR3 length: 16
clone size: once

CDR3 DNA: TGCGCCAGCAGCCTGGGACAGGGGGAGACCGGGGAGCTGTTTTTT
CDR3 protein: CASSLGQGETGELFF
J gene: TRBJ2-2
D gene: TRBD1
V gene: TRBV5-1
CDR3 length: 15
clone size: .

CDR3 DNA: TGCAGCGTTGAAGGCGGACACTCGAACTCTGAAGCTTTCTTT
CDR3 protein: CSVEGGHSNSEAFF
J gene: TRBJ1-1
D gene: .
V gene: TRBV29-1
CDR3 length: 14
clone size: once

CDR3 DNA: TGTGCCGGGGCTACCGGGACTAGCGGGGGAGAGCAGTACTTC
CDR3 protein: CAGATGTSGGEQYF
J gene: TRBJ2-7
D gene: TRBD2
V gene: TRBV30
CDR3 length: 14
clone size: few

CDR3 DNA: TGCGCCAGCAGCCTGTCCTCCGTACAGGGGGCGCGGGGCAATCAGCCCCAGCATTTT
CDR3 protein: CASSLSSVQGARGNQPQHF
J gene: TRBJ1-5
D gene: TRBD1
V gene: TRBV4-1
CDR3 length: 19
clone size: .

CDR3 DNA: TGCGCCAGCTCTCCTATCCGGGACAGCTTCGGAGCTTTCTTT
CDR3 protein: CASSPIRDSFGAFF
J gene: TRBJ1-1
D gene: TRBD1
V gene: TRBV5-1
CDR3 length: 14
clone size: .

CDR3 DNA: TGCGCCAGCAGCCCACAGGGTAGGGAGACTTCACCCCTCCACTTT
CDR3 protein: CASSPQGRETSPLHF
J gene: TRBJ1-6
D gene: .
V gene: TRBV4-3
CDR3 length: 15
clone size: once

CDR3 DNA: TGTGCCAGCAGCCCTAGGGTGGGCGGAGGCTCTGGAAACACCATATATTTT
CDR3 protein: CASSPRVGGGSGNTIYF
J gene: TRBJ1-3
D gene: .
V gene: TRBV9
CDR3 length: 17
clone size: once

CDR3 DNA: TGTGCCAGCAGCTTAACCCCCCCAGGGCCTAACTCCTACAATGAGCAGTTCTTC
CDR3 protein: CASSLTPPGPNSYNEQFF
J gene: TRBJ2-1
D gene: .
V gene: TRBV11-2
CDR3 length: 18
clone size: hyperexpanded

CDR3 DNA: TGTGCCATCAGTGAGTCGGGCAGACACTCTGGAAACACCATATATTTT
CDR3 protein: CAISESGRHSGNTIYF
J gene: TRBJ1-3
D gene: .
V gene: TRBV10-3
CDR3 length: 16
clone size: few

CDR3 DNA: TGTGCCAGCAGCTCAAAGGGGGGGTTTCGAGATACTGAAGCTTTCTTT
CDR3 protein: CASSSKGGFRDTEAFF
J gene: TRBJ1-1
D gene: .
V gene: TRBV13
CDR3 length: 16
clone size: .

CDR3 DNA: TGCGCCAGCAGCGTTTTAGCGGGAGGTGAAGAGACCCAGTACTTC
CDR3 protein: CASSVLAGGEETQYF
J gene: TRBJ2-5
D gene: TRBD2
V gene: TRBV5-1
CDR3 length: 15
clone size: .

CDR3 DNA: TGTGCCAGCAGCCTCGGGAGGCGAAGCACAGATACGCAGTATTTT
CDR3 protein: CASSLGRRSTDTQYF
J gene: TRBJ2-3
D gene: TRBD2
V gene: TRBV3-1/TRBV3-2
CDR3 length: 15
clone size: .

CDR3 DNA: TGTGCCATCAGTAAGGGACAGGGCAGTGGCTACACCTTC
CDR3 protein: CAISKGQGSGYTF
J gene: TRBJ1-2
D gene: TRBD1
V gene: TRBV10-3
CDR3 length: 13
clone size: .

CDR3 DNA: TGCGCCAGCAGCTTGTCTGACAGGGGACTCTATGGCTACACCTTC
CDR3 protein: CASSLSDRGLYGYTF
J gene: TRBJ1-2
D gene: TRBD1
V gene: TRBV5-1
CDR3 length: 15
clone size: .

CDR3 DNA: TGTGCCAGCAGCTCGGGACTAGCGGGGCCCGGGGAGCTGTTTTTT
CDR3 protein: CASSSGLAGPGELFF
J gene: TRBJ2-2
D gene: TRBD2
V gene: TRBV11-3
CDR3 length: 15
clone size: .

CDR3 DNA: TGTGCCAGCAGAGGACAGGGAATGAACACTGAAGCTTTCTTT
CDR3 protein: CASRGQGMNTEAFF
J gene: TRBJ1-1
D gene: TRBD1
V gene: TRBV27
CDR3 length: 14
clone size: .

CDR3 DNA: TGTGCCAGTAGCCAGGCTAGCGGGAGTCTCAACGAGCAGTACTTC
CDR3 protein: CASSQASGSLNEQYF
J gene: TRBJ2-7
D gene: TRBD2
V gene: TRBV19
CDR3 length: 15
clone size: .

CDR3 DNA: TGTGCCTGGATGTCGGGACAGCGAACAGATACGCAGTATTTT
CDR3 protein: CAWMSGQRTDTQYF
J gene: TRBJ2-3
D gene: TRBD1
V gene: TRBV30
CDR3 length: 14
clone size: .

CDR3 DNA: TGTGCCAGCAGCTCCGAGGGACACCGATACTCTGGGGCCAACGTCCTGACTTTC
CDR3 protein: CASSSEGHRYSGANVLTF
J gene: TRBJ2-6
D gene: .
V gene: TRBV28
CDR3 length: 18
clone size: once

CDR3 DNA: TGCGCCAGCAGCCGCAACCCGACTGGCAGAGACTCTGGAAACACCATATATTTT
CDR3 protein: CASSRNPTGRDSGNTIYF
J gene: TRBJ1-3
D gene: .
V gene: TRBV5-1
CDR3 length: 18
clone size: .

CDR3 DNA: TGCGCCAGCAGCGTAGACAGGGGGCGCAGGTATAATTCACCCCTCCACTTT
CDR3 protein: CASSVDRGRRYNSPLHF
J gene: TRBJ1-6
D gene: TRBD1
V gene: TRBV5-1
CDR3 length: 17
clone size: .

CDR3 DNA: TGTGCCAGCAGTTTCCCTTCACAGGAAAAACTGTTTTTT
CDR3 protein: CASSFPSQEKLFF
J gene: TRBJ1-4
D gene: .
V gene: TRBV28
CDR3 length: 13
clone size: once

CDR3 DNA: TGTGCCAGCAGTTCAGACGGGAGTAACACCGGGGAGCTGTTTTTT
CDR3 protein: CASSSDGSNTGELFF
J gene: TRBJ2-2
D gene: .
V gene: TRBV6-1
CDR3 length: 15
clone size: once

CDR3 DNA: TGTGCCAGCAGCCCTGGGACTAGAGTTCATGGTGAGCAGTTCTTC
CDR3 protein: CASSPGTRVHGEQFF
J gene: TRBJ2-1
D gene: TRBD2
V gene: TRBV3-1/TRBV3-2
CDR3 length: 15
clone size: .

CDR3 DNA: TGTGCCAGCAGCTCCGGCATGACTGTCAGGAACACTGAAGCTTTCTTT
CDR3 protein: CASSSGMTVRNTEAFF
J gene: TRBJ1-1
D gene: .
V gene: TRBV7-9
CDR3 length: 16
clone size: .

CDR3 DNA: TGTGCCAGCAGTTTATTTCCGGGGTACGGGACAGGGTCCATGAACACTGAAGCTTTCTTT
CDR3 protein: CASSLFPGYGTGSMNTEAFF
J gene: TRBJ1-1
D gene: TRBD1
V gene: TRBV27
CDR3 length: 20
clone size: .

CDR3 DNA: TGTGCCAGCAGCTTAGGTGGGACTAGCACCCTAGCAACCGGGGAGCTGTTTTTT
CDR3 protein: CASSLGGTSTLATGELFF
J gene: TRBJ2-2
D gene: TRBD2
V gene: TRBV7-9
CDR3 length: 18
clone size: .

CDR3 DNA: TGTGCTAGTGGTTTGTCAATTTTAGAGGGTGAGCAGTTCTTC
CDR3 protein: CASGLSILEGEQFF
J gene: TRBJ2-1
D gene: .
V gene: TRBV12-5
CDR3 length: 14
clone size: .

CDR3 DNA: TGTGCCAGCAGCTTTGGGGCAAGTGGGGGCTACACCTTC
CDR3 protein: CASSFGASGGYTF
J gene: TRBJ1-2
D gene: .
V gene: TRBV27
CDR3 length: 13
clone size: .

CDR3 DNA: TGTGCCAGCAGCCGTTGGGGGCTTGAAGCTTTCTTT
CDR3 protein: CASSRWGLEAFF
J gene: TRBJ1-1
D gene: .
V gene: TRBV28
CDR3 length: 12
clone size: .

CDR3 DNA: TGCAGCGCCGGACAGGGGTCTGTGGCTTTCTTT
CDR3 protein: CSAGQGSVAFF
J gene: TRBJ1-1
D gene: TRBD1
V gene: TRBV29-1
CDR3 length: 11
clone size: .

CDR3 DNA: TGTGCCAGTAGTGCGACAGTGAGGAGCTCCTACGAGCAGTACTTC
CDR3 protein: CASSATVRSSYEQYF
J gene: TRBJ2-7
D gene: .
V gene: TRBV19
CDR3 length: 15
clone size: once

CDR3 DNA: TGCAGCGTTGCTCCGTTTGGCGGTGACAATGAGCAGTTCTTC
CDR3 protein: CSVAPFGGDNEQFF
J gene: TRBJ2-1
D gene: .
V gene: TRBV29-1
CDR3 length: 14
clone size: .

CDR3 DNA: TGTGCCAGCAGCTTAATGGGCGCTGCAGATACGCAGTATTTT
CDR3 protein: CASSLMGAADTQYF
J gene: TRBJ2-3
D gene: .
V gene: TRBV7-3
CDR3 length: 14
clone size: .

CDR3 DNA: TGTGCCAGCAGCCAAGAAGGGACAGATTACGAGCAGTACTTC
CDR3 protein: CASSQEGTDYEQYF
J gene: TRBJ2-7
D gene: TRBD1
V gene: TRBV14
CDR3 length: 14
clone size: .

CDR3 DNA: TGTGCCAGCAGTTACTCCCCCAGCGATCAGCCCCAGCATTTT
CDR3 protein: CASSYSPSDQPQHF
J gene: TRBJ1-5
D gene: .
V gene: TRBV6-5
CDR3 length: 14
clone size: .

CDR3 DNA: TGTGCCAGCAGCTTCGACCCAGCGGGAGGGTCTGAGCAGTTCTTC
CDR3 protein: CASSFDPAGGSEQFF
J gene: TRBJ2-1
D gene: TRBD2
V gene: TRBV7-9
CDR3 length: 15
clone size: .

CDR3 DNA: TGTGCCTGGAGTCCGCAGTCGACAGGGCTCCCCGGGTTAATCAGCCCCCAGCATTTT
CDR3 protein: CAWSPQSTGLPGLISPQHF
J gene: TRBJ1-5
D gene: TRBD1
V gene: TRBV30
CDR3 length: 19
clone size: .

CDR3 DNA: TGCAGCGTTGCCCCGGGAACGACAGATACGCAGTATTTT
CDR3 protein: CSVAPGTTDTQYF
J gene: TRBJ2-3
D gene: .
V gene: TRBV29-1
CDR3 length: 13
clone size: .

CDR3 DNA: TGTGCTAGCAGCCCGGGACTAGCGGGAGGGCCGTGGACCGGGGAGCTGTTTTTT
CDR3 protein: CASSPGLAGGPWTGELFF
J gene: TRBJ2-2
D gene: TRBD2
V gene: TRBV7-7
CDR3 length: 18
clone size: .

CDR3 DNA: TGCGCCAGCAGCTTGGATACGGTAACCTACGAGCAGTACTTC
CDR3 protein: CASSLDTVTYEQYF
J gene: TRBJ2-7
D gene: .
V gene: TRBV5-1
CDR3 length: 14
clone size: .

CDR3 DNA: TGTGCCAGCAGTGAATCGGCAGGGAGCACAGATACGCAGTATTTT
CDR3 protein: CASSESAGSTDTQYF
J gene: TRBJ2-3
D gene: .
V gene: TRBV6-4
CDR3 length: 15
clone size: .

CDR3 DNA: TGTGCCAGTACCCAGATCAACACCGGGGAGCTGTTTTTT
CDR3 protein: CASTQINTGELFF
J gene: TRBJ2-2
D gene: .
V gene: TRBV19
CDR3 length: 13
clone size: .

CDR3 DNA: TGTGCCATCAGTGAGAGACAGTGGGAGCAGTACTTC
CDR3 protein: CAISERQWEQYF
J gene: TRBJ2-7
D gene: .
V gene: TRBV10-3
CDR3 length: 12
clone size: .

CDR3 DNA: TGTGCCATCAGTGAGTCACAGGACAGCGACTCCTACGAGCAGTACTTC
CDR3 protein: CAISESQDSDSYEQYF
J gene: TRBJ2-7
D gene: .
V gene: TRBV10-3
CDR3 length: 16
clone size: .

CDR3 DNA: TGTGCCACCGGGTCGGCAGGGATAGGAGAAAAACTGTTTTTT
CDR3 protein: CATGSAGIGEKLFF
J gene: TRBJ1-4
D gene: .
V gene: TRBV15
CDR3 length: 14
clone size: .

CDR3 DNA: TGTGCCAGCAGCCTGACAATTGCCGCCTACGAGCAGTACTTC
CDR3 protein: CASSLTIAAYEQYF
J gene: TRBJ2-7
D gene: .
V gene: TRBV5-6
CDR3 length: 14
clone size: .

CDR3 DNA: TGTGCCAGCAGCCCGACAGCAGTCGCAAATAATTCACCCCTCCACTTT
CDR3 protein: CASSPTAVANNSPLHF
J gene: TRBJ1-6
D gene: .
V gene: TRBV3-1/TRBV3-2
CDR3 length: 16
clone size: .

CDR3 DNA: TGTGCCAGCAGCGACCGGGGGATAGGGAACTATGGCTACACCTTC
CDR3 protein: CASSDRGIGNYGYTF
J gene: TRBJ1-2
D gene: .
V gene: TRBV11-1
CDR3 length: 15
clone size: .

CDR3 DNA: TGTGCCAGCAGTTCACCTAGAGATACGCAGTATTTT
CDR3 protein: CASSSPRDTQYF
J gene: TRBJ2-3
D gene: .
V gene: TRBV2
CDR3 length: 12
clone size: .

CDR3 DNA: TGTGCCAGTAGTATAGTACCTAGCGGGGCATACAATGAGCAGTTCTTC
CDR3 protein: CASSIVPSGAYNEQFF
J gene: TRBJ2-1
D gene: TRBD2
V gene: TRBV19
CDR3 length: 16
clone size: .

CDR3 DNA: TGCGCCAGCAGCAAAGAACCCGGGACAGGGGCTTACAATGAGCAGTTCTTC
CDR3 protein: CASSKEPGTGAYNEQFF
J gene: TRBJ2-1
D gene: TRBD1
V gene: TRBV4-1
CDR3 length: 17
clone size: .

CDR3 DNA: TGTGCCAGCAGCTCCGGGACAGGGTCTGGAAACACCATATATTTT
CDR3 protein: CASSSGTGSGNTIYF
J gene: TRBJ1-3
D gene: TRBD1
V gene: TRBV7-6
CDR3 length: 15
clone size: .

CDR3 DNA: TGTGCCAGCAGTGAAACAGGGGCCGAAAATGGCTACACCTTC
CDR3 protein: CASSETGAENGYTF
J gene: TRBJ1-2
D gene: TRBD1
V gene: TRBV6-1
CDR3 length: 14
clone size: .

CDR3 DNA: TGTGCCAGCAGTTCCCGGAACAGCGGGGAGCTGTTTTTT
CDR3 protein: CASSSRNSGELFF
J gene: TRBJ2-2
D gene: .
V gene: TRBV28
CDR3 length: 13
clone size: .

CDR3 DNA: TGCGCCAGCAGCTTACCACTGACTAGCGGGAGGGCCAATGAGCAGTTCTTC
CDR3 protein: CASSLPLTSGRANEQFF
J gene: TRBJ2-1
D gene: TRBD2
V gene: TRBV5-1
CDR3 length: 17
clone size: .